The table lists the clone carrying this T cell receptor (beta chain) with many counts. The data were taken from a study of spatial heterogeneity in lung cancer. Individual TCR cDNA molecules each bore their own unique molecular identifier. Each CDR3 protein gets one entry after TCRdb re-called the 5' RACE reads with MiXCR. The repertoire holds around 27,000 distinct CDR3 sequences, with under 6.5% as singletons. The CDR3 extends over 12 amino acids. In germline, CDR1 is SGHAT, CDR2 FQDESV (reference sequence). Trimming left V 1 base short and J 8 bases short, with 8 bases between. Specified time point: blood at routine non-recurrence follow-up after resection. No cell sorting; template was whole RNA from tumor, lung tissue or PBMC.

Sequenced material: PBMCs, taken at follow-up. The gene calls are TRBV11-1 and TRBJ1-2, with D unresolved. This TCR came from a male donor with early-stage non-small cell lung cancer. This CDR3 reads CASSLGPTGYTF. Here the CDR3 DNA reads TGTGCCAGCAGCTTAGGGCCGACAGGCTACACCTTC.